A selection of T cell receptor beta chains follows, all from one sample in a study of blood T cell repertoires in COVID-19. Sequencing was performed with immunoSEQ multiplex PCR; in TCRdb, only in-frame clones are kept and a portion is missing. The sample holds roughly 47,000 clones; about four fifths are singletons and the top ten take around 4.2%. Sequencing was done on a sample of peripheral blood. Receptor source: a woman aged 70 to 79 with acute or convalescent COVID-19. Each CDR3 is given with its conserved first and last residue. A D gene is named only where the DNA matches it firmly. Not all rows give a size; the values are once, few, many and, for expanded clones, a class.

cdr3_nt: TGCAGCGTGATTCGGGGTACGAACACTGAAGCTTTCTTT
cdr3_aa: CSVIRGTNTEAFF
clone_size: -
d_call: -
j_call: TRBJ1-1
v_call: TRBV29-1

cdr3_nt: TGTGCCAGCAATCCACAGCTTAACTATGGCTACACCTTC
cdr3_aa: CASNPQLNYGYTF
clone_size: -
d_call: -
j_call: TRBJ1-2
v_call: TRBV2

cdr3_nt: TGTGCCACCAGCAGACGCCCACTCAGGACTAGCGGTACCTACGAGCAGTACTTC
cdr3_aa: CATSRRPLRTSGTYEQYF
clone_size: -
d_call: TRBD2
j_call: TRBJ2-7
v_call: TRBV15

cdr3_nt: TGTGCCAGCAGTGATCTAGCGGTCTCCGATACGCAGTATTTT
cdr3_aa: CASSDLAVSDTQYF
clone_size: -
d_call: TRBD2
j_call: TRBJ2-3
v_call: TRBV6-4

cdr3_nt: TGTGCCAGCAGCGGGACAGGGAACTACAATGAGCAGTTCTTC
cdr3_aa: CASSGTGNYNEQFF
clone_size: -
d_call: TRBD1
j_call: TRBJ2-1
v_call: TRBV2

cdr3_nt: TGCGCCAGCAGCTTCGGGACAGGGGATGAAAAACTGTTTTTT
cdr3_aa: CASSFGTGDEKLFF
clone_size: -
d_call: TRBD1
j_call: TRBJ1-4
v_call: TRBV5-1

cdr3_nt: TGCGCCAGCAGCTTGGCCGGGACTAGACAGGCAGATACGCAGTATTTT
cdr3_aa: CASSLAGTRQADTQYF
clone_size: -
d_call: TRBD2
j_call: TRBJ2-3
v_call: TRBV5-1

cdr3_nt: TGTGCCAGCAGCCAACTCAATGAGCAGTTCTTC
cdr3_aa: CASSQLNEQFF
clone_size: -
d_call: -
j_call: TRBJ2-1
v_call: TRBV27

cdr3_nt: TGTGCCAGCAGTGAATTGCAGGGGGCGCGCACTGAAGCTTTCTTT
cdr3_aa: CASSELQGARTEAFF
clone_size: -
d_call: TRBD1
j_call: TRBJ1-1
v_call: TRBV6-1

cdr3_nt: TGTGCCACCGGACAGGGGCCCATCTACGAGCAGTACTTC
cdr3_aa: CATGQGPIYEQYF
clone_size: -
d_call: TRBD1
j_call: TRBJ2-7
v_call: TRBV6-5

cdr3_nt: TGCGCCAGCAGCGGCGGACAGGGGCACGGGGAGCTGTTTTTT
cdr3_aa: CASSGGQGHGELFF
clone_size: -
d_call: TRBD1
j_call: TRBJ2-2
v_call: TRBV5-1

cdr3_nt: TGTGCCAGTAGTATAAGTATCGGGACAGGGTCTGGAAACACCATATATTTT
cdr3_aa: CASSISIGTGSGNTIYF
clone_size: once
d_call: TRBD1
j_call: TRBJ1-3
v_call: TRBV19

cdr3_nt: TGTGCCAGCAGCGAGGGGAGGGTTTCCAATCAGCCCCAGCATTTT
cdr3_aa: CASSEGRVSNQPQHF
clone_size: -
d_call: -
j_call: TRBJ1-5
v_call: TRBV7-2

cdr3_nt: TGTGCCAGCAGCTTTCGTAGCGGGAGGGTAGAGACCCAGTACTTC
cdr3_aa: CASSFRSGRVETQYF
clone_size: -
d_call: TRBD2
j_call: TRBJ2-5
v_call: TRBV7-9

cdr3_nt: TGTGCCAGCAGTAACAGACAGGGGGCGAGCTCTGGAAACACCATATATTTT
cdr3_aa: CASSNRQGASSGNTIYF
clone_size: -
d_call: TRBD1
j_call: TRBJ1-3
v_call: TRBV6-2/TRBV6-3

cdr3_nt: TGTGCCAGCAACCCCAGTGGATGGGCACCCAGCACAGATACGCAGTATTTT
cdr3_aa: CASNPSGWAPSTDTQYF
clone_size: -
d_call: -
j_call: TRBJ2-3
v_call: TRBV3-1/TRBV3-2

cdr3_nt: TGTGCCAGCTCACCCCAGGGGGGACAGGAAAACACTGAAGCTTTCTTT
cdr3_aa: CASSPQGGQENTEAFF
clone_size: -
d_call: TRBD1
j_call: TRBJ1-1
v_call: TRBV18

cdr3_nt: TGTGCCAGCAGCGCGGGGGGTTTTGCTAGCCTTTCATACAATGAGCAGTTCTTC
cdr3_aa: CASSAGGFASLSYNEQFF
clone_size: -
d_call: TRBD2
j_call: TRBJ2-1
v_call: TRBV9

cdr3_nt: TGTGCCAGCAGCCCTCAGCGGCCCCCCTTTCAAGTGGAGCAGTTCTTC
cdr3_aa: CASSPQRPPFQVEQFF
clone_size: -
d_call: -
j_call: TRBJ2-1
v_call: TRBV6-6

cdr3_nt: TGTGCCAGCAGTTACTCGACAGCGGGAGGAGATCAGTACTTC
cdr3_aa: CASSYSTAGGDQYF
clone_size: -
d_call: TRBD2
j_call: TRBJ2-7
v_call: TRBV6-2/TRBV6-3

cdr3_nt: TGCGCCAGCAGCTTGGTAAGGGAGGCCAAAAACATTCAGTACTTC
cdr3_aa: CASSLVREAKNIQYF
clone_size: -
d_call: -
j_call: TRBJ2-4
v_call: TRBV5-1

cdr3_nt: TGTGCCAGTAATATACAGGGTCACGAGCAGTACTTC
cdr3_aa: CASNIQGHEQYF
clone_size: -
d_call: -
j_call: TRBJ2-7
v_call: TRBV19

cdr3_nt: TGTGCCAGCAGCCCCAACCGACAGGGCAGGGACACTGAAGCTTTCTTT
cdr3_aa: CASSPNRQGRDTEAFF
clone_size: -
d_call: TRBD1
j_call: TRBJ1-1
v_call: TRBV7-3

cdr3_nt: TGTGCCAGCAGCCAGGGGGCACGTGAGCAGTTCTTC
cdr3_aa: CASSQGAREQFF
clone_size: -
d_call: TRBD1
j_call: TRBJ2-1
v_call: TRBV28

cdr3_nt: TGCAGCCCACCGAGGGAGGGCAGGGAAAATTCACCCCTCCACTTT
cdr3_aa: CSPPREGRENSPLHF
clone_size: -
d_call: -
j_call: TRBJ1-6
v_call: TRBV29-1

cdr3_nt: TGTGCCAGCAGTCCACTCCGCAGCGGGAGTGGGAATGAGCAGTTCTTC
cdr3_aa: CASSPLRSGSGNEQFF
clone_size: -
d_call: TRBD2
j_call: TRBJ2-1
v_call: TRBV6-2/TRBV6-3

cdr3_nt: TGTGCCAGCTCACCGGTAGCGGGAGTGAACACCGGGGAGCTGTTTTTT
cdr3_aa: CASSPVAGVNTGELFF
clone_size: -
d_call: TRBD2
j_call: TRBJ2-2
v_call: TRBV18

cdr3_nt: TGTGCCAGCAGTTTATTCTTCGGGGACAGACTCTACGAGCAGTACTTC
cdr3_aa: CASSLFFGDRLYEQYF
clone_size: once
d_call: TRBD1
j_call: TRBJ2-7
v_call: TRBV28

cdr3_nt: TGTGCCAGCAGCTTGGGGACTAGCGGTTCTAGCACAGATACGCAGTATTTT
cdr3_aa: CASSLGTSGSSTDTQYF
clone_size: -
d_call: TRBD2
j_call: TRBJ2-3
v_call: TRBV7-2

cdr3_nt: TGTGCCAGCAGTGAAAACGGGGTGGGTCAGCCCCAGCATTTT
cdr3_aa: CASSENGVGQPQHF
clone_size: -
d_call: -
j_call: TRBJ1-5
v_call: TRBV2

cdr3_nt: TGCAGCGGCGGACAGCCTCCCGGGGAGCTGTTTTTT
cdr3_aa: CSGGQPPGELFF
clone_size: -
d_call: -
j_call: TRBJ2-2
v_call: TRBV29-1

cdr3_nt: TGCAGTGCTAGTGGCGGGACAGGTTACGAAAAACTGTTTTTT
cdr3_aa: CSASGGTGYEKLFF
clone_size: few
d_call: TRBD1
j_call: TRBJ1-4
v_call: TRBV20-1

cdr3_nt: TGTGCCAGCAGCCAAGGGCGGAGCAATCAGCCCCAGCATTTT
cdr3_aa: CASSQGRSNQPQHF
clone_size: -
d_call: -
j_call: TRBJ1-5
v_call: TRBV3-1/TRBV3-2

cdr3_nt: TGCGCCAGCAGCTTGGTATTGACAGGCGAGCAGTTCTTC
cdr3_aa: CASSLVLTGEQFF
clone_size: -
d_call: -
j_call: TRBJ2-1
v_call: TRBV5-1

cdr3_nt: TGTGCCAGCAGCGTGCAGGGCGGCAATGAGCAGTTCTTC
cdr3_aa: CASSVQGGNEQFF
clone_size: -
d_call: -
j_call: TRBJ2-1
v_call: TRBV9

cdr3_nt: TGTGCCAGCAGTTTATCCCAGGGGAGCTCCTATAATTCACCCCTCCACTTT
cdr3_aa: CASSLSQGSSYNSPLHF
clone_size: -
d_call: -
j_call: TRBJ1-6
v_call: TRBV27